This T cell receptor (beta chain) derives from a study of blood T cell repertoires in COVID-19. Study in general: T cells, B-cell-depleted T cells, or PBMCs provided the cDNA or gDNA that served as material.

Repertoires were generated with immunoSEQ multiplex PCR, while TCRdb's copy carries only in-frame clones and drops some. There are roughly 69,000 clones in the sample; 65% to 85% occur only once, and less than 4.5% lies in the top ten. The ends lost 0 bases at V and 2 bases at J; junction bases unmatched: 6. The germline gives CDR1 SGHAT, CDR2 FQNNGV. The CDR3 spans 17 residues. The clonotype was recovered from a woman between 40 and 55 years old with acute COVID-19. The specimen sequenced was PBMCs or T cells enriched from blood (not recorded which). V usage is TRBV11-2 and J usage is TRBJ2-7, with TRBD2 matching 11 bases. In nucleotides, the CDR3 is TGTGCCAGCAGCTTAGAGGGAACTAGCGGGAGCCCCTACGAGCAGTACTTC. The encoded protein is CASSLEGTSGSPYEQYF.